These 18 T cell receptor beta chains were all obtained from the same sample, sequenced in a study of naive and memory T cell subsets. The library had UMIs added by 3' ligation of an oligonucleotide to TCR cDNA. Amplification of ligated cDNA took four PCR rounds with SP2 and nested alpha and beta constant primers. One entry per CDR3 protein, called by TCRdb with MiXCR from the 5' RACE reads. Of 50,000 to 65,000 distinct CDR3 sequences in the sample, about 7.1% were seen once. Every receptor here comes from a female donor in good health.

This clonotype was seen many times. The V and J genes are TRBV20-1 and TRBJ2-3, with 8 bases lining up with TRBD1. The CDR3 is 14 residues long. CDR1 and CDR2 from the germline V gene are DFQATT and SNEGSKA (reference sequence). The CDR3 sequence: CRVAGQGSLNTQYF. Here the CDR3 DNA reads TGCAGAGTAGCAGGACAGGGATCTTTAAATACGCAGTATTTT.

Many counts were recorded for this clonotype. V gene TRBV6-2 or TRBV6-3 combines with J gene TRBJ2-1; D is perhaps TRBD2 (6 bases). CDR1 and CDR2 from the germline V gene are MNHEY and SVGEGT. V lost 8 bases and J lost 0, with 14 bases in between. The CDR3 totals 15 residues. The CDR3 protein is CASQRRVVSYNEQFF. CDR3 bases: TGTGCCAGCCAACGGAGGGTTGTCTCCTACAATGAGCAGTTCTTC.

CDR3 loop: CASRRDTLTGELFF. The DNA of the CDR3 is TGTGCCAGCAGGCGGGACACACTCACCGGGGAGCTGTTTTTT. The rearrangement joins TRBV6-1 to TRBJ2-2; D is perhaps TRBD1 or TRBD2 (6 bases each). CDR1 MNHNS and CDR2 SASEGT come from the germline V gene. The CDR3 spans 14 residues. The V and J ends lost 6 bases and 4 bases respectively, with 12 bases between them.

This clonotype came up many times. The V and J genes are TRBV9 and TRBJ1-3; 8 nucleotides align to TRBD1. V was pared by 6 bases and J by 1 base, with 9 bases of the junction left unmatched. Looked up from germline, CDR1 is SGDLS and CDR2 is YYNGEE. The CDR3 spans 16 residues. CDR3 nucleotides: TGTGCCAGCACGTTCGGGACAGGCCTGTCTGGAAACACCATATATTTT. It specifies CASTFGTGLSGNTIYF.

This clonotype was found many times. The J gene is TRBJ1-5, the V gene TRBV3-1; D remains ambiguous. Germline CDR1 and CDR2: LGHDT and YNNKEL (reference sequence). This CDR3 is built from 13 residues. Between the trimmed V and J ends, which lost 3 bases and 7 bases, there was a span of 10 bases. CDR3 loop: CASSQDLVQPQHF. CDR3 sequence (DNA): TGTGCCAGCAGCCAGGATCTGGTCCAGCCCCAGCATTTT. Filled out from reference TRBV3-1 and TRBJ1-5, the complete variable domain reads DTAVSQTPKYLVTQMGNDKSIKCEQNLGHDTMYWYKQDSKKFLKIMFSYNNKELIINETVPNRFSPKSPDKAHLNLHINSLELGDSAVYFCASSQDLVQPQHFGDGTRLSIL.

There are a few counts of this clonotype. CDR3: CASSPRQGAGTGELFF. The CDR3 DNA is TGTGCCAGCAGCCCCAGACAGGGGGCGGGCACCGGGGAGCTGTTTTTT. The rearrangement joins TRBV7-2 to TRBJ2-2, with TRBD1 identical over 10 bases. The germline V gene has CDR1 SGHTA and CDR2 FQGNSA. With 5 bases clipped from V and 4 bases from J, the junction kept 7 bases outside the gene matches. The CDR3 loop spans 16 amino acids.

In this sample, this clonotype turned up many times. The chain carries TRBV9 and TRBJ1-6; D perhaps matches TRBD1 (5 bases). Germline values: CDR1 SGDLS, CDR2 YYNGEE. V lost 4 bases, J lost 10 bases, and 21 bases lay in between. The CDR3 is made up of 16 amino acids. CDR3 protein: CASSSQTSAPGSPLHF. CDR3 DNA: TGTGCCAGCAGCTCCCAGACATCCGCCCCAGGGTCACCCCTCCACTTT.

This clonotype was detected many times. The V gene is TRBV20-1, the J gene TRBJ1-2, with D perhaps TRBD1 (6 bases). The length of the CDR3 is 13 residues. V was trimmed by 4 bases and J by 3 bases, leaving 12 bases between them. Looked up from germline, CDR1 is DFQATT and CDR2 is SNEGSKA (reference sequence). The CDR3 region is CSAIGGVDYGYTF. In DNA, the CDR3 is TGCAGTGCTATTGGGGGCGTTGACTATGGCTACACCTTC.

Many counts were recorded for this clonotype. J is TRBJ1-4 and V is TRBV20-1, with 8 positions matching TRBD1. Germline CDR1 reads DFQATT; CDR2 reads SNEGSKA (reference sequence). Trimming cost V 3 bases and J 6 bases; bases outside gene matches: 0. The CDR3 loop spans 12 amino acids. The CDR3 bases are TGCAGTGCTAGGGACAGGGATGAAAAACTGTTTTTT. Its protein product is CSARDRDEKLFF.

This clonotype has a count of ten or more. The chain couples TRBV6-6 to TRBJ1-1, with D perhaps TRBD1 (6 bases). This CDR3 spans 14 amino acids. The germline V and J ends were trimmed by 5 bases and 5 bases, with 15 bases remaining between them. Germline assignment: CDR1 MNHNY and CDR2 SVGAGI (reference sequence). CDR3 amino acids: CASSLQGVGTEAFF. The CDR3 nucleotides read TGTGCCAGCAGTCTACAGGGAGTTGGTACTGAAGCTTTCTTT.

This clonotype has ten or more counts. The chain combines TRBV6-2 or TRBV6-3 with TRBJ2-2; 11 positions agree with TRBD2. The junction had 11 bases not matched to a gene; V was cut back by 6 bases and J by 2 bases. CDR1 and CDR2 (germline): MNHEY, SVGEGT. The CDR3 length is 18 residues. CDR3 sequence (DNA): TGTGCCAGCAGCCGGCAACTAGCGGGGGCTCTTAACACCGGGGAGCTGTTTTTT. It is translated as CASSRQLAGALNTGELFF.

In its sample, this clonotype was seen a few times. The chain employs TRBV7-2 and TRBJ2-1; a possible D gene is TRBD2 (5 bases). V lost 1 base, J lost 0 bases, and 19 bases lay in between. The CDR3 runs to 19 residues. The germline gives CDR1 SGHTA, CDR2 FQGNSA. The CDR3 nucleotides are TGTGCCAGCAGCTTAGGTAGGCGGCGGGCTTCCAGCTCCTACAATGAGCAGTTCTTC. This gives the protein CASSLGRRRASSSYNEQFF.

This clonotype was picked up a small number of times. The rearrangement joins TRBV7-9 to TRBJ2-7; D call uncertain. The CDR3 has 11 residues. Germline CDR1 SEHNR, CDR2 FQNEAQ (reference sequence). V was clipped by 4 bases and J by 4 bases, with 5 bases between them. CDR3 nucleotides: TGTGCCAGCAGCTCCGATTACGAGCAGTACTTC. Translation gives CASSSDYEQYF.

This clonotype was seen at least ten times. CDR3 in amino acids: CASRDSATNEKLFF. CDR3 coding DNA: TGTGCCAGCAGAGACAGTGCAACTAATGAAAAACTGTTTTTT. The chain recombines TRBV6-6 with TRBJ1-4, with a tentative D call TRBD1 (5 bases). This CDR3 contains 14 residues. The germline CDR1 and CDR2 sequences are MNHNY and SVGAGI (reference sequence). The V gene lost 6 bases and the J gene lost 0 bases, with 8 bases spanning the gap.

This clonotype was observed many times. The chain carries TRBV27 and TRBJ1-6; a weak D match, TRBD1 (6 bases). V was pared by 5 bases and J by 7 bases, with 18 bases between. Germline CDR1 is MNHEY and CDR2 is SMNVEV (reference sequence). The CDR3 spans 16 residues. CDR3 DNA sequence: TGTGCCAGCAGTCCACGCCTCCTCGGGGGCAATTCACCCCTCCACTTT. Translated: CASSPRLLGGNSPLHF.

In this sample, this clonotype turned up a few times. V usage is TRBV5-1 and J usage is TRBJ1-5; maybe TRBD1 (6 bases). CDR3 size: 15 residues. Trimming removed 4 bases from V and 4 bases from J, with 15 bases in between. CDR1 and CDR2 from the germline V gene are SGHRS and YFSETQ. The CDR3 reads CASSVGTSFNQPQHF. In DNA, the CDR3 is TGCGCCAGCAGCGTAGGGACATCCTTTAATCAGCCCCAGCATTTT.

The CDR3 here is CASSPGQYNSPLHF. DNA of the CDR3: TGTGCCAGCAGTCCGGGACAGTATAATTCACCCCTCCACTTT. V gene TRBV6-5 combines with J gene TRBJ1-6, with 7 positions matching TRBD1. Trimming at V came to 5 bases and at J to 4 bases, leaving 2 bases not matched to a gene. The germline CDR1 and CDR2 sequences are MNHEY and SVGAGI. This CDR3 has 14 residues.

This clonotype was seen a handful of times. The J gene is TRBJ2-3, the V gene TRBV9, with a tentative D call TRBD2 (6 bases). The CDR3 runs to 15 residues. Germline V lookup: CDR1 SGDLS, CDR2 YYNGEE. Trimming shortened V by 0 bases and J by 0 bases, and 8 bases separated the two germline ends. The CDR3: CASSVAGASTDTQYF. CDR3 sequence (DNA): TGTGCCAGCAGCGTAGCGGGAGCGAGCACAGATACGCAGTATTTT. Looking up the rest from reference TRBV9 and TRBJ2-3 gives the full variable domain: DSGVTQTPKHLITATGQRVTLRCSPRSGDLSVYWYQQSLDQGLQFLIQYYNGEERAKGNILERFSAQQFPDLHSELNLSSLELGDSALYFCASSVAGASTDTQYFGPGTRLTVL.